This T cell receptor beta chain emerged from a study of blood T cell repertoires in COVID-19. At the level of the study: Material from acute and convalescent COVID-19 was sourced from the United States, Italy and Spain. Sample material is recorded as cDNA or gDNA derived from T cells, B-cell-depleted T cells, or PBMCs.

In the study's own analysis: By means of reference gene primer amplification, nucleated cell counts were estimated. Libraries were prepared by immunoSEQ multiplex PCR; TCRdb keeps only in-frame clonotypes and omits some of them. That table is the source of V, J and clone size, and D and trimming were worked out from the DNA. The repertoire holds a few hundred thousand clones, with roughly 86% as singletons. The clonotype comes from a woman aged 55-69 years who had recovered from COVID-19. The material sequenced was PBMCs or T cells enriched from blood (not recorded which).

The CDR3 nucleotides are TGTGCCAGCAGCTTGTTGACTAGCGGAACCCGGTTAGGCTACGAGCAGTACTTC. It is translated as CASSLLTSGTRLGYEQYF. V is TRBV5-4 and J is TRBJ2-7; 9 bases match TRBD2. This CDR3 contains 18 residues. V trimming: 1 base; J trimming: 3 bases; junction bases outside the gene matches: 14. Germline V gives CDR1 SGHNT, CDR2 YYREEE (reference sequence).